One sample yielded the 10 T cell receptor beta chains listed below, sequenced in a study of Ad26.COV2.S vaccination and SARS-CoV-2 variants. Repertoires were generated with immunoSEQ multiplex PCR, while TCRdb's copy carries only in-frame clones and drops some. The sample lists approximately 340,000 clones; more than 75% were seen once. The sample's treatment: some 19 received Ad26.COV2.S at low or high dose, single or two shots; roughly 5 received placebo; per-sample allocation not given. Samples analyzed were those drawn on day 63 after the first vaccine or placebo injection. The sample in question was peripheral blood, obtained in a trial of Ad26.COV2.S vaccine versus placebo. Source of these receptors: a person between 18 and 65 years old who received the Ad26.COV2.S COVID-19 vaccine or a placebo.

This chain links TRBV10-2 with TRBJ2-3; D may be TRBD1 (6 bases). Trimming shortened V by 7 bases and J by 1 base, and 18 bases separated the two germline ends. CDR3 length: 16 amino acids. Germline V gives CDR1 WSHSY, CDR2 SAAADI. The CDR3 reads CASTKGGVFGTDTQYF. The DNA of the CDR3 is TGCGCCAGCACTAAAGGGGGTGTTTTCGGCACAGATACGCAGTATTTT.

V gene TRBV27 combines with J gene TRBJ2-7, with TRBD1 identical over 8 bases. The ends lost 6 bases at V and 3 bases at J; junction bases unmatched: 10. The CDR3 is 15 amino acids. The germline V gene encodes CDR1 MNHEY and CDR2 SMNVEV (reference sequence). CDR3 coding DNA: TGTGCCAGCAGCAGTGGGACAGGACCCTACTACGAGCAGTACTTC. Amino acids: CASSSGTGPYYEQYF.

The J gene is TRBJ1-2, the V gene TRBV3-1 (or the pseudogene TRBV3-2); no clear D. Trimming stripped 3 bases from V and 10 bases from J, with 9 bases between. Germline loops: CDR1 LGHDT, CDR2 YNNKEL (reference sequence). This CDR3 comprises 11 residues. DNA for the CDR3: TGTGCCAGCAGCCAGACTGGAGCCTACACCTTC. Its translation: CASSQTGAYTF.

V usage is TRBV9 and J usage is TRBJ1-6, with D uncertain. Trimming shortened V by 5 bases and J by 7 bases, and 13 bases separated the two germline ends. Germline V gene sequence: CDR1 SGDLS, CDR2 YYNGEE. The CDR3 consists of 14 residues. The DNA of the CDR3 is TGTGCCAGCAGGTCTGGGGATGGAAATTCACCCCTCCACTTT. Translating it yields CASRSGDGNSPLHF.

The V and J genes are TRBV19 and TRBJ2-1; no clear D gene. This CDR3 comprises 15 residues. Germline loops: CDR1 LNHDA, CDR2 SQIVND (reference sequence). V was trimmed by 5 bases and J by 6 bases, leaving 17 bases between them. CDR3 nucleotide sequence: TGTGCCAGTAGTCTCCTGATCGGTCTAAGCAATGAGCAGTTCTTC. Protein sequence: CASSLLIGLSNEQFF.

The V gene is TRBV7-6, the J gene TRBJ1-1, with D unresolved. CDR1 is SGHVS, CDR2 FNYEAQ, per germline. V lost 5 bases to trimming and J lost 5 bases, with 12 bases between them. The length of the CDR3 is 13 residues. CDR3 in DNA: TGTGCCAGCAGCCTCTCCCGGTGGACTGAAGCTTTCTTT. It is translated as CASSLSRWTEAFF.

This clone came up a few times. The chain couples TRBV3-1 (or the pseudogene TRBV3-2) to TRBJ2-5; the match to TRBD2 covers 9 bases. V trimming: 5 bases; J trimming: 4 bases; junction bases outside the gene matches: 11. CDR3 length: 16 residues. Per the germline V gene, CDR1 is LGHDT and CDR2 is YNNKEL (reference sequence). The CDR3 DNA sequence: TGTGCCAGCAGCGACCCCGGCAGCGGGAGGTCAGAGACCCAGTACTTC. Its translation: CASSDPGSGRSETQYF.

This rearrangement joins TRBV5-1 to TRBJ1-1, with a weak D call TRBD1 (5 bases). This CDR3 has 13 amino acids. Germline V gene data show CDR1 as SGHRS and CDR2 as YFSETQ. The V end was cut by 4 bases, the J end by 0 bases, with 7 bases between. The CDR3 nucleotides read TGCGCCAGCAGCGGGGGAATGAACACTGAAGCTTTCTTT. It codes for CASSGGMNTEAFF.

On this clone itself: The same CDR3 arises from other DNA sequences in this sample as well. V is TRBV6-6 and J is TRBJ2-7; 9 positions agree with TRBD2. V dropped 2 bases and J dropped 2; count of bases not matched to a gene: 1. Germline lookup yields CDR1 MNHNY and CDR2 SVGAGI (reference sequence). This CDR3 region has 14 residues. Here the CDR3 DNA reads TGTGCCAGCAGTTACGAGCGGGGGGCCTACGAGCAGTACTTC. Protein sequence: CASSYERGAYEQYF.

This clone was recorded only once. The genes are TRBV20-1 and TRBJ2-7, with D unclear. CDR3 length: 11 residues. Germline loops: CDR1 DFQATT, CDR2 SNEGSKA (reference sequence). V gave up 0 bases and J gave up 4 bases, with 4 bases separating them. CDR3: CSARDSYEQYF. DNA for the CDR3: TGCAGTGCTAGAGATTCTTACGAGCAGTACTTC.